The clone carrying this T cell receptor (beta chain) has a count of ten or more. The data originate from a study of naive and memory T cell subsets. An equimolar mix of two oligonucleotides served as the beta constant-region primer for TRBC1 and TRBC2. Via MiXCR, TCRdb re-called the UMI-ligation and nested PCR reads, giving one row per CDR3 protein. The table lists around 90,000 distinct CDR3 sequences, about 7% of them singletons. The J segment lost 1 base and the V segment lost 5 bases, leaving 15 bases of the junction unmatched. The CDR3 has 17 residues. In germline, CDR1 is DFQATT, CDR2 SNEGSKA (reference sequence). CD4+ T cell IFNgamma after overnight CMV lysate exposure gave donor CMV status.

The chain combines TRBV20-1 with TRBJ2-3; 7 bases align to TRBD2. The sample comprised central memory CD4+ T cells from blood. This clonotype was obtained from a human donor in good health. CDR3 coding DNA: TGCAGTGCTTTCCGGACTAGAGGGGACGGGGGCACAGATACGCAGTATTTT. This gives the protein CSAFRTRGDGGTDTQYF.